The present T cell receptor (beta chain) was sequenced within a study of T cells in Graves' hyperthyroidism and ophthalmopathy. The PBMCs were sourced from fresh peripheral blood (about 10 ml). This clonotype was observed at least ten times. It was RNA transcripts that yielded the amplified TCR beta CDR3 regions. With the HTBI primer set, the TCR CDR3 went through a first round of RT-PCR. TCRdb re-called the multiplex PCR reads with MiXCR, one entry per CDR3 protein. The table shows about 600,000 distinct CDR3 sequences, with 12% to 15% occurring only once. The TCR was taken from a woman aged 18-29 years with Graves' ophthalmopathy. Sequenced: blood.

The CDR3 here is CASSLWTAGLGQETQYF. The CDR3, as DNA: TGTGCCAGCAGTTTATGGACCGCAGGGTTGGGCCAAGAGACCCAGTACTTC. The rearrangement joins TRBV28 to TRBJ2-5, with a possible D match to TRBD1 (5 bases). CDR1 MDHEN and CDR2 SYDVKM come from the germline V gene. The CDR3 sequence is 17 residues long. V lost 0 bases, J lost 1 base, and 15 bases lay in between.